This TCR beta chain was sequenced in a study of blood T cell repertoires in COVID-19 (TCRdb year 2020). With regard to the full study: Samples from collaborators originated in the United States, Italy and Spain and spanned both the acute and convalescent phases of COVID-19. The prospective study material was composed of cDNA or gDNA derived from T cells, B-cell-depleted T cells, or PBMCs. Nearly every sample came with metadata listing a de-identified subject ID, COVID-19 status, age in years and sex. A freely available public database, intended as a resource for researchers studying the immune response to SARS-CoV-2, is where the repertoires were released. HLA class I and class II types, where available, came from metadata supplied by the sample provider rather than from assay-based typing. The samples were drawn from two sources: the first 160 participants of the ongoing ImmuneRACE study, and 1,200 or so subjects contributed by 6 global collaborators. Subjects who had been exposed to COVID-19, were actively infected with it, or had recovered from it provided the deeply sampled blood TCRbeta repertoires that made up the dataset. The paper's findings and limits, for the study overall: Clinical and demographic metadata were provided uncurated, with the amount varying by source and participant.

Collaborating institutions collected whole blood in K2EDTA tubes following their own protocols. For TCRbeta analysis, collaborators shipped samples in one of three forms: frozen whole blood, isolated PBMCs, or DNA extracted from either of those sample types. CDR1 is given as LNHDA and CDR2 as SQIVND, both from the germline V gene (reference sequence). The CDR3, cysteine through phenylalanine, is 15 amino acids long. The entry retains the CDR3 DNA only, 45 bases that are in frame from base 1. Trimming accounts for 6 bases at V and 2 bases at J, while the number of junction bases matched to no gene is 10. TCRbeta CDR3 regions were amplified from genomic DNA using the immunoSEQ Assay, a bias-controlled multiplex PCR. The study's own analysis went as follows. Within the assay, amplification of reference gene primers was used to estimate how many nucleated cells each sample contained. Sequence reads were collapsed and filtered to measure the absolute abundance of every unique TCRbeta CDR3 rearrangement. For each sample, productive Simpson clonality was calculated by taking the square root of Simpson's diversity index across productive rearrangements. This is the immuneACCESS table as TCRdb keeps it, with only in-frame sequences that have V and J called. A part of the clones is gone; compared with another copy, unresolved V genes explain less than half, and the rest is unexplained. V, J and clone size were drawn from that table, and D and trimming were deduced from the DNA. Across this sample there are more than 200,000 clones, with approximately 81% seen only once. The ten largest make up about 10% of the sample.

With respect to this clone: Its specific antigen is unknown. No base quality information exists; no much larger clone differs at one position.

This chain is built from TRBV19 and TRBJ2-7; 7 of the junction bases match TRBD2. Sequencing was carried out using peripheral blood. This TCR came from a woman aged 80 or over with acute or convalescent COVID-19. The CDR3 region has the sequence CASRLRGREAYEQYF. The DNA is TGTGCCAGTAGACTTCGGGGGAGGGAGGCCTACGAGCAGTACTTC.